Shown below are 27 T cell receptor beta chains from a single sample sequenced in a study of PD-L1 blockade in urothelial cancer. The time point: pretreatment peripheral blood. TCRdb's copy holds only in-frame clones and misses some; the assay was immunoSEQ multiplex PCR. This sample has 70,000 or so clones, with almost 90% found just once. The sequencing here drew on PBMCs, taken around atezolizumab (anti-PD-L1) treatment. The receptors were sampled from a man aged 65-85 years with urothelial cancer.

The V and J genes are TRBV6-5 and TRBJ1-1; D is perhaps TRBD1 (6 bases). V was cut by 2 bases and J by 4 bases, with 17 bases left in between. CDR1 MNHEY and CDR2 SVGAGI come from the germline V gene. The CDR3 has 16 residues. In nucleotides, the CDR3 is TGTGCCAGCAGTTACGCGGGGGCGCGGAGAACCACTGAAGCTTTCTTT. Encoded protein: CASSYAGARRTTEAFF.

This chain links TRBV7-2 with TRBJ2-7; D is perhaps TRBD1 (5 bases). The ends were cut back, 5 bases at V and 2 bases at J, with 16 bases in the middle. In germline, CDR1 is SGHTA, CDR2 FQGNSA. The CDR3 is made up of 15 amino acids. CDR3 region: CASSPFGQGPYEQYF. CDR3 DNA: TGTGCCAGCAGCCCTTTCGGGCAGGGCCCCTACGAGCAGTACTTC.

The V and J genes are TRBV29-1 and TRBJ1-1, with D hard to call. Looked up from germline, CDR1 is SQVTM and CDR2 is ANQGSEA. The CDR3 length is 13 residues. Trimming removed 7 bases at V and 5 bases at J, with 17 bases between. As DNA, the CDR3 is TGCAGCGCTGGGAGACTATACGGAACTGAAGCTTTCTTT. Its translation: CSAGRLYGTEAFF.

This sequence joins TRBV6-6 and TRBJ2-3; 8 bases match TRBD2. The CDR3 contains 15 residues. J lost 3 bases, V lost 7 bases, and 9 bases had no gene match. Germline V gene data show CDR1 as MNHNY and CDR2 as SVGAGI (reference sequence). CDR3 nucleotide sequence: TGTGCCAGCACCACTCGGGGGGGCTGGACAGATACGCAGTATTTT. It yields the protein CASTTRGGWTDTQYF.

The chain joins TRBV4-2 to TRBJ1-2, with TRBD1 identical over 11 bases. Germline CDR1 and CDR2: LGHNA and YNFKEQ. V lost 0 bases, J lost 3 bases, and 12 bases stayed unmatched. This CDR3 has 19 amino acids. Here the CDR3 reads CASSQDRSRTGGVYYGYTF. The CDR3 DNA follows: TGTGCCAGCAGCCAAGATCGAAGTAGGACAGGGGGCGTCTACTATGGCTACACCTTC.

This rearrangement joins TRBV6-5 to TRBJ2-7; no clear D. V dropped 6 bases and J dropped 3 bases, with 12 bases sitting between them. CDR3 size: 13 residues. Germline values: CDR1 MNHEY, CDR2 SVGAGI. CDR3 region: CASRMGLNYEQYF. The CDR3 DNA follows: TGTGCCAGCAGAATGGGCCTTAACTACGAGCAGTACTTC.

The V gene is TRBV4-1, the J gene TRBJ1-4, with 9 bases identical to TRBD1. This CDR3 has 18 amino acids. The ends lost 0 bases at V and 4 bases at J; junction bases unmatched: 9. From germline, CDR1 is MGHRA and CDR2 YSYEKL. The CDR3 here is CASSQDRTGAENNEKLFF. The CDR3 DNA sequence: TGCGCCAGCAGCCAAGATCGGACAGGGGCCGAAAATAATGAAAAACTGTTTTTT.

The chain uses TRBV7-3 and TRBJ2-7; 7 bases line up with TRBD1. The germline gives CDR1 SGHTA, CDR2 FQGTGA. Germline trimming cut 5 bases from V and 6 bases from J; bases unmatched to any gene: 13. This CDR3 region has 15 residues. In DNA, the CDR3 is TGTGCCAGCAGCCCAGGTGGGACAGTGGGCGGCGAGCAGTACTTC. It yields the protein CASSPGGTVGGEQYF.

V usage is TRBV7-3 and J usage is TRBJ2-5; no reliable D call. Between the trimmed V and J ends, which lost 7 bases and 2 bases, there was a span of 20 bases. This CDR3 contains 16 residues. Germline V CDR1 and CDR2: SGHTA, FQGTGA. Here the CDR3 DNA reads TGTGCCAGCACCCCATGGGCAGAAGAAGAGCAAGAGACCCAGTACTTC. Amino acids: CASTPWAEEEQETQYF. Variable domain in full (rest from reference TRBV7-3 and TRBJ2-5): GAGVSQTPSNKVTEKGKYVELRCDPISGHTALYWYRQSLGQGPEFLIYFQGTGAADDSGLPNDRFFAVRPEGSVSTLKIQRTERGDSAVYLCASTPWAEEEQETQYFGPGTRLLVL.

V is TRBV7-3 and J is TRBJ2-5, with 10 bases matching TRBD2. V lost 1 base to trimming and J lost 4 bases; unmatched junction nucleotides: 6. Germline CDR1 and CDR2: SGHTA and FQGTGA. CDR3 length equals 16 residues. The CDR3, as DNA: TGTGCCAGCAGCTTAAAGGCTAGCGGGAGTGGAGAGACCCAGTACTTC. It encodes CASSLKASGSGETQYF.

The chain couples TRBV5-5 to TRBJ2-4; a weak D match, TRBD2 (6 bases). The V end was cut by 3 bases, the J end by 7 bases, with 17 bases between. CDR3 length: 15 amino acids. Germline V gives CDR1 SGHKS, CDR2 YYEKEE (reference sequence). Written as DNA, the CDR3 is TGTGCCAGCAGCTCTCCTCTAGGGGAGGTTAACATTCAGTACTTC. It is translated as CASSSPLGEVNIQYF.

The CDR3 here is CASSRTGLIDTEAFF. The CDR3 DNA follows: TGTGCCAGCAGCCGGACAGGATTGATAGACACTGAAGCTTTCTTT. This chain joins TRBV6-1 and TRBJ1-1, with 7 bases aligning to TRBD1. The CDR3 is 15 residues long. Trimming cost V 6 bases and J 3 bases; bases outside gene matches: 10. Germline CDR1 and CDR2: MNHNS and SASEGT.

The rearrangement joins TRBV11-2 to TRBJ2-7, with 9 bases that match TRBD2. Germline-derived CDR1 and CDR2 are SGHAT and FQNNGV. The CDR3 sequence is 15 residues long. Trimming at V came to 4 bases and at J to 2 bases, leaving 6 bases not matched to a gene. This CDR3 reads CASSSRLADTYEQYF. The CDR3 DNA reads as TGTGCCAGCAGCTCACGACTAGCGGATACCTACGAGCAGTACTTC.

The chain is built from TRBV5-4 and TRBJ1-1, with D possibly being TRBD1 (5 bases). The CDR3 sequence is 14 residues long. Germline V CDR1 and CDR2: SGHNT, YYREEE (reference sequence). The V end was cut by 0 bases, the J end by 7 bases, with 13 bases between. CDR3 protein: CASSLGGAEVEAFF. The CDR3 nucleotides are TGTGCCAGCAGCTTGGGGGGCGCAGAGGTTGAAGCTTTCTTT.

The chain recombines TRBV29-1 with TRBJ2-1; a weak D match, TRBD1 (6 bases). Germline V gene sequence: CDR1 SQVTM, CDR2 ANQGSEA. The CDR3 contains 15 residues. Trimming took off 6 bases at V and 12 bases at J, with 27 bases between the two ends. The CDR3 region is CSVTQGVANNDAQFF. The DNA for the CDR3 is TGCAGCGTAACACAGGGAGTCGCAAACAATGATGCGCAGTTCTTC.

This chain uses TRBV15 with TRBJ1-1, with D perhaps TRBD1 (5 bases). The length of the CDR3 is 13 residues. Trimming left V 9 bases short and J 2 bases short, with 13 bases between. The germline gives CDR1 LNHNV, CDR2 YYDKDF (reference sequence). CDR3 DNA sequence: TGTGCCACACAGGAGGGGCGTAACACTGAAGCTTTCTTT. Translated, it gives CATQEGRNTEAFF.

This rearrangement joins TRBV14 to TRBJ1-4; no definite D call. From germline, CDR1 is SGHDN and CDR2 FVKESK. Trimming pared 3 bases from V and 7 bases from J, leaving 21 bases between. The CDR3 is 17 residues long. In DNA form, the CDR3 reads TGTGCCAGCAGCCAGGGTGGCGACCTTAAGCGCCGTGAAAAACTGTTTTTT. Amino acids: CASSQGGDLKRREKLFF.

The chain links TRBV2 to TRBJ1-5; D is perhaps TRBD1 (5 bases). V lost 11 bases and J 2 bases, leaving 19 bases between the germline ends. Germline V gene sequence: CDR1 SNHLY, CDR2 FYNNEI. CDR3 length equals 15 residues. The CDR3 protein is CAGSLGGAGNQPQHF. As DNA, the CDR3 is TGTGCCGGATCCTTAGGAGGGGCGGGCAATCAGCCCCAGCATTTT.

Points on this clone: This sample includes further DNA sequences coding for the same CDR3. The rearrangement uses TRBV28 and TRBJ2-3; D gene ambiguous. This CDR3 spans 11 amino acids. The germline V and J ends were trimmed by 3 bases and 5 bases, with 3 bases remaining between them. Germline-derived CDR1 and CDR2 are MDHEN and SYDVKM. The CDR3, as DNA: TGTGCCAGCAGTTTTCGAGATACGCAGTATTTT. Its protein product is CASSFRDTQYF.

The V and J genes are TRBV6-1 and TRBJ2-1; maybe TRBD2 (7 bases). CDR3 length: 15 residues. With 10 bases removed from V and 7 bases from J, the gap between germline ends came to 23 bases. The germline gives CDR1 MNHNS, CDR2 SASEGT. In nucleotides, the CDR3 is TGTGCCATATTACGAAAGGGGGGGCGCAGGAATGAGCAGTTCTTC. Residues: CAILRKGGRRNEQFF.

With respect to this clone: Other DNA sequences in this specimen translate into the identical CDR3. V gene TRBV5-1 combines with J gene TRBJ2-5, with a tentative D call TRBD1 (6 bases). V lost 4 bases and J 0 bases, leaving 10 bases between the germline ends. CDR1 and CDR2 (germline): SGHRS, YFSETQ. The CDR3 runs 14 residues. CDR3 nucleotides: TGCGCCAGCAGCATCAGGGGAGACCAAGAGACCCAGTACTTC. Protein product: CASSIRGDQETQYF.

CDR3: CASSVLSDTEAFF. The CDR3 DNA follows: TGCGCCAGCAGCGTCCTATCGGACACTGAAGCTTTCTTT. The chain has TRBV5-1 and TRBJ1-1; D is undetermined. The germline V gene encodes CDR1 SGHRS and CDR2 YFSETQ. Trimming removed 4 bases from V and 3 bases from J, with 10 bases in between. The CDR3 extends over 13 amino acids. Complete variable domain (other parts from reference TRBV5-1 and TRBJ1-1): KAGVTQTPRYLIKTRGQQVTLSCSPISGHRSVSWYQQTPGQGLQFLFEYFSETQRNKGNFPGRFSGRQFSNSRSEMNVSTLELGDSALYLCASSVLSDTEAFFGQGTRLTVV.

The chain uses TRBV5-4 and TRBJ1-2; tentatively, D is TRBD1 (6 bases). V was cut by 2 bases and J by 6 bases, with 11 bases left in between. The CDR3 totals 13 residues. The germline gives CDR1 SGHNT, CDR2 YYREEE (reference sequence). CDR3 sequence: CASSFRGGDGYTF. CDR3 DNA sequence: TGTGCCAGCAGCTTCAGGGGTGGGGATGGCTACACCTTC.

This sequence joins TRBV7-6 and TRBJ2-1; 8 nucleotides line up with TRBD1. CDR1 is SGHVS, CDR2 FNYEAQ, per germline. The CDR3 has 14 amino acids. The V segment lost 5 bases and the J segment 4 bases; nucleotides outside the gene matches: 4. The CDR3 protein is CASSRTGNYNEQFF. In DNA, the CDR3 is TGTGCCAGCAGCCGGACAGGGAATTACAATGAGCAGTTCTTC.

V is TRBV11-2 and J is TRBJ2-3; 7 nucleotides match TRBD2. This CDR3 region has 15 residues. The V gene's germline CDR1 is SGHAT and CDR2 FQNNGV. After removal of 4 bases from V and 4 bases from J, the junction contained 8 bases not matched to a gene. CDR3 sequence reads: CASSSRGRGPDTQYF. The CDR3 DNA follows: TGTGCCAGCAGCTCCCGGGGGAGGGGACCAGATACGCAGTATTTT.

The J gene is TRBJ1-2, the V gene TRBV28; the match to TRBD1 covers 11 bases. CDR1 is MDHEN, CDR2 SYDVKM, per germline. This CDR3 contains 14 residues. The junction had 6 bases not matched to a gene; V was cut back by 4 bases and J by 8 bases. CDR3 nucleotides: TGTGCCAGCAGTTCGGACAGGGGGCTTTACGGCTACACCTTC. It codes for CASSSDRGLYGYTF.

The chain has TRBV19 and TRBJ1-3; D unresolved. Trimming took off 3 bases at V and 4 bases at J, with 19 bases between the two ends. This CDR3 comprises 17 residues. The germline gives CDR1 LNHDA, CDR2 SQIVND (reference sequence). This CDR3 reads CASSITSTRRSGNTIYF. DNA of the CDR3: TGTGCCAGTAGTATCACCTCGACCAGGAGGTCCGGAAACACCATATATTTT.